This TCR beta chain was identified during a study of beta chain features in type 1 diabetes. Study information: The study found patients and healthy donors alike in age, gender and cell yields. The examined sorted cells totaled under 120 million across samples.

A note on this clone: What it recognizes is unknown.

V was clipped by 1 base and J by 0 bases, with 6 bases between them. CDR3 length: 13 residues. Germline V gives CDR1 GTSNPN, CDR2 SVGIG (reference sequence). Overall study findings and caveats: Relative to healthy donors, patients appeared to have naive, central memory and Treg TCRB repertoires that were more similar. Possibly, sequencing cDNA over-represented cells that had high TCR expression levels.

Expressed TCRB transcripts were sequenced because the isolated RNA had all been reverse transcribed beforehand. Sequencing used immunoSEQ multiplex PCR; TCRdb keeps in-frame clones, though not all of them. This table has some 330,000 clones, approximately 10% appearing once. The sequenced material came from naive CD4+ T cells from blood. The chain couples TRBV30 to TRBJ2-5; D ambiguous. The TCR sequence derives from a woman aged 30 to 39 in good health. CDR3 bases: TGTGCCTGGAGTGGTTCCTACCAAGAGACCCAGTACTTC. This codes for CAWSGSYQETQYF.